The entry that follows covers one T cell receptor (beta chain) sequence. The target antigen is unknown. This record comes from a study of T cell responses to AZD1222 COVID-19 vaccine. Assay: immunoSEQ multiplex PCR; the TCRdb copy retains only in-frame clones and omits some. The sample includes some 190,000 clones, 85% to 90% seen only once; the top ten take around 7.9%. The CDR3 has 13 amino acids. CDR1 and CDR2 (germline): SGHTS, YDEGEE. With 1 base removed from V and 5 bases from J, the gap between germline ends came to 9 bases. Findings and caveats of the study: The span of vaccine-associated CD4 TCRs extended across spike, with dominance at 160-218 and 743-854. Seropositive at baseline were only a handful of AZD1222 recipients.

This TCR derives from an adult in good health. The source was peripheral blood, collected on day 0 of AZD1222 vaccination. V usage is TRBV5-8 and J usage is TRBJ2-5; D unclear. CDR3 in amino acids: CASSLPDRETQYF. CDR3 nucleotides: TGTGCCAGCAGCTTGCCGGATAGGGAGACCCAGTACTTC.